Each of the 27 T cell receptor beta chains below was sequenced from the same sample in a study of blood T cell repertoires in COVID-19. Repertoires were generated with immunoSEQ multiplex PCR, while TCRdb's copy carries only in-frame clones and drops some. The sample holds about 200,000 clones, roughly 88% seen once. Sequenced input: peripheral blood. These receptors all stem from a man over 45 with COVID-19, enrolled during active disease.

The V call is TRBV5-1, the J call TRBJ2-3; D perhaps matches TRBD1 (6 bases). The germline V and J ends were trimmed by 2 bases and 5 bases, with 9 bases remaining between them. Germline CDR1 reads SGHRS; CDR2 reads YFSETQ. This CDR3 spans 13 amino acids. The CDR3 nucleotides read TGCGCCAGCAGCTTACAGGGTAGAGATACGCAGTATTTT. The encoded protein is CASSLQGRDTQYF.

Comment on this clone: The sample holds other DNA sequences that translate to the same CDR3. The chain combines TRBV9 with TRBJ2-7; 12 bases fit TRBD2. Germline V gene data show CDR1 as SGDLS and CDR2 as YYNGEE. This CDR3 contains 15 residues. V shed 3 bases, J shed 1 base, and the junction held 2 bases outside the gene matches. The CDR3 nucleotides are TGTGCCAGCAGCGCGGGACTAGCGGGTTCCTACGAGCAGTACTTC. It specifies CASSAGLAGSYEQYF.

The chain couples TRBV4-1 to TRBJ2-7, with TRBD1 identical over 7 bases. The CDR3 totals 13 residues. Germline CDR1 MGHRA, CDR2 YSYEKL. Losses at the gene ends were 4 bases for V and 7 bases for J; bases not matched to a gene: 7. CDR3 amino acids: CASSRGTAQEQYF. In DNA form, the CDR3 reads TGCGCCAGCAGCCGTGGGACAGCCCAAGAGCAGTACTTC.

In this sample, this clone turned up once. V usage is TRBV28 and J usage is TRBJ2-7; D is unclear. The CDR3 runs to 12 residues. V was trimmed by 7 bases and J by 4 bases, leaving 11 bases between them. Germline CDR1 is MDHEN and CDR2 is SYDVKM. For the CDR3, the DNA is TGTGCCAGCATATCGCCTAAGTACGAGCAGTACTTC. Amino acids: CASISPKYEQYF. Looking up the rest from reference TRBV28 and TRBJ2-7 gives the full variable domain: DVKVTQSSRYLVKRTGEKVFLECVQDMDHENMFWYRQDPGLGLRLIYFSYDVKMKEKGDIPEGYSVSREKKERFSLILESASTNQTSMYLCASISPKYEQYFGPGTRLTVT.

In DNA, the CDR3 is TGTGCCAGCAGCAAAGTAGGTTGGGACAGACATTGGAACACTGAAGCTTTCTTT. Translation gives CASSKVGWDRHWNTEAFF. The chain has TRBV21-1 and TRBJ1-1; TRBD1, the D gene given by the table, was not confirmed from the DNA. TRBV21-1 constitutes a pseudogene. This CDR3 has 18 amino acids.

The CDR3 DNA is TGTGCCAGCAGCCAAGATAGGACTAGCGGCCAAGAGACCCAGTACTTC. This gives the protein CASSQDRTSGQETQYF. The chain is built from TRBV4-2 and TRBJ2-5, with TRBD2 matching 10 bases. This CDR3 is 16 amino acids long. Germline V gene lookup returns CDR1 LGHNA and CDR2 YNFKEQ. V shed 0 bases and J 1 base; nucleotides not matched to a gene: 2.

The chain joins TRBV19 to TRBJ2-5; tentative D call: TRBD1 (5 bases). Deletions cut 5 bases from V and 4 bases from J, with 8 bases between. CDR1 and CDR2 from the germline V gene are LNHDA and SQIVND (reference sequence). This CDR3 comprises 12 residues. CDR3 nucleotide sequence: TGTGCCAGTAGTGGACAACTAGAGACCCAGTACTTC. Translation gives CASSGQLETQYF.

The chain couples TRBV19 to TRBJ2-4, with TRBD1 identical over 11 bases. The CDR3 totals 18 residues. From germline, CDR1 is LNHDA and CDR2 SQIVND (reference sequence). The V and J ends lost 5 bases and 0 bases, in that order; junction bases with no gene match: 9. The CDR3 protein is CASSSRDRGILAKNIQYF. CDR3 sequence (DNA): TGTGCCAGTAGTTCCCGGGACAGGGGGATACTAGCCAAAAACATTCAGTACTTC. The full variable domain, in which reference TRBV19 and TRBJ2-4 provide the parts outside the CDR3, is DGGITQSPKYLFRKEGQNVTLSCEQNLNHDAMYWYRQDPGQGLRLIYYSQIVNDFQKGDIAEGYSVSREKKESFPLTVTSAQKNPTAFYLCASSSRDRGILAKNIQYFGAGTRLSVL.

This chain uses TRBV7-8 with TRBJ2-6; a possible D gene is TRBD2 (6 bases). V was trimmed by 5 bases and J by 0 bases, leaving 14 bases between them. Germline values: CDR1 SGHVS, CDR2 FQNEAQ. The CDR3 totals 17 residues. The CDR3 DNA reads TGTGCCAGCAGCCGAACGGGGGTCAACTCTGGGGCCAACGTCCTGACTTTC. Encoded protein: CASSRTGVNSGANVLTF.

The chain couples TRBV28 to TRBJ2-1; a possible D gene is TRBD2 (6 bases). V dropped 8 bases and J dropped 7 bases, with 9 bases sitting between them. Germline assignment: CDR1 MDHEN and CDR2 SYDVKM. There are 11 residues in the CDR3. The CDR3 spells CASLAVNEQFF. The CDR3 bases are TGTGCCAGCTTAGCGGTAAATGAGCAGTTCTTC.

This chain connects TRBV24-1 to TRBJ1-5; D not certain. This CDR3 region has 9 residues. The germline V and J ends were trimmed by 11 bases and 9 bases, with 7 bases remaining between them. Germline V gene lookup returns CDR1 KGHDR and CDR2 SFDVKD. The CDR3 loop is CAIRGPQHF. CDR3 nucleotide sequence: TGTGCCATCCGGGGGCCCCAGCATTTT.

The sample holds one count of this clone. CDR3 coding DNA: TGTGCCAGCAGCGGGGGATCTAGCGGGTTGGGGGAGACCCAGTACTTC. Translated, it gives CASSGGSSGLGETQYF. The chain uses TRBV9 and TRBJ2-5; 8 bases map to TRBD2. J was trimmed by 5 bases and V by 3 bases; bases with no gene match: 12. In germline, CDR1 is SGDLS, CDR2 YYNGEE. This CDR3 is 16 amino acids long.

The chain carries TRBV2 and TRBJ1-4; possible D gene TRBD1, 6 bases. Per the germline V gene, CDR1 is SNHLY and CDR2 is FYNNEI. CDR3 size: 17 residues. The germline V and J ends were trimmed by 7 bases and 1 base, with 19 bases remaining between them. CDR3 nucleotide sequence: TGTGCCAGCAAGGATGGCAGGGGATCACTAACTAATGAAAAACTGTTTTTT. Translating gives CASKDGRGSLTNEKLFF.

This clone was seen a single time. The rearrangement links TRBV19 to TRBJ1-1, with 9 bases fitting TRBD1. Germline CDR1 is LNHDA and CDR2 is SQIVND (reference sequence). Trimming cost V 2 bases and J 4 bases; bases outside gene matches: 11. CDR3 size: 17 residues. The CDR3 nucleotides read TGTGCCAGTAGTATATTCCCGGGACAGGGAAGAGGCACTGAAGCTTTCTTT. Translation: CASSIFPGQGRGTEAFF.

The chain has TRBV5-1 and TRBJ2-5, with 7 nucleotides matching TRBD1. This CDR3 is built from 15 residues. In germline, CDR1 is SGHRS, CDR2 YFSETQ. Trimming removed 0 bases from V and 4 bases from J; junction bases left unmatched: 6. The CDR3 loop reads CASSLGTGRAETQYF. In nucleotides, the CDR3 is TGCGCCAGCAGCTTGGGGACAGGACGGGCAGAGACCCAGTACTTC.

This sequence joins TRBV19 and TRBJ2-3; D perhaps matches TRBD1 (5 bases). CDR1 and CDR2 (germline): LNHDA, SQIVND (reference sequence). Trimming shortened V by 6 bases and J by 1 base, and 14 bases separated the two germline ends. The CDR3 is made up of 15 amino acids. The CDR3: CASSSIGAGTDTQYF. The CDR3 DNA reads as TGTGCCAGTAGCTCCATTGGGGCCGGCACAGATACGCAGTATTTT. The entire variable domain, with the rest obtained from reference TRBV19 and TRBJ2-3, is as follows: DGGITQSPKYLFRKEGQNVTLSCEQNLNHDAMYWYRQDPGQGLRLIYYSQIVNDFQKGDIAEGYSVSREKKESFPLTVTSAQKNPTAFYLCASSSIGAGTDTQYFGPGTRLTVL.

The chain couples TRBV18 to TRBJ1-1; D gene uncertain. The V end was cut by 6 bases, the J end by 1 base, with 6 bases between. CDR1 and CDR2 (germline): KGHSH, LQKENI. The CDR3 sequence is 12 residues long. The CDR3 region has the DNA TGTGCCAGCTCTCGGGAGAACACTGAAGCTTTCTTT. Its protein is CASSRENTEAFF.

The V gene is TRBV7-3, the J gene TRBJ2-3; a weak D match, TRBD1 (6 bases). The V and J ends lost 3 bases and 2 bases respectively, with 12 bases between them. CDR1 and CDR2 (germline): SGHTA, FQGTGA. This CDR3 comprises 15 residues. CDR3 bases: TGTGCCAGCAGCTTCTTACAGGGTCACACAGATACGCAGTATTTT. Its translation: CASSFLQGHTDTQYF.

The CDR3 is CASSFTSGSYEQYF. The CDR3 bases are TGTGCCAGCAGCTTTACTAGCGGTTCCTACGAGCAGTACTTC. The chain links TRBV7-9 to TRBJ2-7; TRBD2 aligns across 8 bases. CDR1 and CDR2 (germline): SEHNR, FQNEAQ (reference sequence). The CDR3 is made up of 14 amino acids. The J segment lost 1 base and the V segment lost 3 bases, leaving 2 bases of the junction unmatched.

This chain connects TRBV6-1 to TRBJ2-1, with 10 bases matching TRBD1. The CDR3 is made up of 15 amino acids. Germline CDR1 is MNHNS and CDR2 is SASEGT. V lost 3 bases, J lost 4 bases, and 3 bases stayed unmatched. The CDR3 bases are TGTGCCAGCAGTGACCGGGACAGGGGATACAATGAGCAGTTCTTC. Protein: CASSDRDRGYNEQFF.

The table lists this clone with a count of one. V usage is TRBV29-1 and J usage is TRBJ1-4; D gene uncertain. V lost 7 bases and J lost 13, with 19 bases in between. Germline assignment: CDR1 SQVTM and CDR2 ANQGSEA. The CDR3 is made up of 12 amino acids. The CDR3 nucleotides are TGCAGCGCTCTAGGAACCCATGAGGCACTGTTTTTT. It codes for CSALGTHEALFF. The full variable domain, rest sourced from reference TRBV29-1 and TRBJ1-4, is SAVISQKPSRDICQRGTSLTIQCQVDSQVTMMFWYRQQPGQSLTLIATANQGSEATYESGFVIDKFPISRPNLTFSTLTVSNMSPEDSSIYLCSALGTHEALFFGSGTQLSVL.

CDR3 nucleotides: TGTGCCAGCTCAAGTACAGGGTCTTCGTACGAGCAGTACTTC. Translation gives CASSSTGSSYEQYF. The V and J genes are TRBV18 and TRBJ2-7; TRBD1 is a possible D gene (6 bases). The CDR3 spans 14 residues. V lost 5 bases and J lost 4, with 15 bases in between. Germline V gene data show CDR1 as KGHSH and CDR2 as LQKENI.

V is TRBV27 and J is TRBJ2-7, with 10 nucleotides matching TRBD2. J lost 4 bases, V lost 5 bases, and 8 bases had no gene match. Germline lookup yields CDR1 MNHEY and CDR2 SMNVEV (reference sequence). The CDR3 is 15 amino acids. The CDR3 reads CASSTWTSGDYEQYF. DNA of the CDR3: TGTGCCAGCAGTACCTGGACTAGCGGAGATTACGAGCAGTACTTC.

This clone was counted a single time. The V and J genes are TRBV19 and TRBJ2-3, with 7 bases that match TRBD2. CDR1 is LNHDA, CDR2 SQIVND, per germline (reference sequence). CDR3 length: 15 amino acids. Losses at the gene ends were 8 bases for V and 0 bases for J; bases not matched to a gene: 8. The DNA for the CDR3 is TGTGCCAGTCAGAGACAAGCGGGAAGCACAGATACGCAGTATTTT. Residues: CASQRQAGSTDTQYF.

As DNA, the CDR3 is TGTGCCTGGAGTGTGGGTTCGACAGGTAGTCAGCCCCAGCATTTT. This encodes CAWSVGSTGSQPQHF. V is TRBV30 and J is TRBJ1-5; tentative D call: TRBD1 (6 bases). V lost 0 bases and J 6 bases, leaving 15 bases between the germline ends. CDR3 length equals 15 residues. The germline gives CDR1 GTSNPN, CDR2 SVGIG (reference sequence). Full variable domain (remainder filled in from reference TRBV30 and TRBJ1-5): SQTIHQWPATLVQPVGSPLSLECTVEGTSNPNLYWYRQAAGRGLQLLFYSVGIGQISSEVPQNLSASRPQDRQFILSSKKLLLSDSGFYLCAWSVGSTGSQPQHFGDGTRLSIL.

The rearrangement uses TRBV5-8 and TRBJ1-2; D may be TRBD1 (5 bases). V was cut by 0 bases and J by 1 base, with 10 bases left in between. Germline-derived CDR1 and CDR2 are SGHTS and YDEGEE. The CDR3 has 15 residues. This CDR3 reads CASSLDGGNNYGYTF. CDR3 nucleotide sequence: TGTGCCAGCAGCTTGGATGGGGGGAATAACTATGGCTACACCTTC.

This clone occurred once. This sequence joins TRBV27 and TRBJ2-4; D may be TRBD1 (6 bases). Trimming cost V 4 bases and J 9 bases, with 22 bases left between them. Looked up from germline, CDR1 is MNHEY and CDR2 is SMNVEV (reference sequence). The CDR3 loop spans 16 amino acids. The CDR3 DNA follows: TGTGCCAGCAGTTCCCCCTCCGGGACAACCAGGGGCATTCAGTACTTC. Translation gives CASSSPSGTTRGIQYF.